The rows below give T cell receptor beta chains drawn from one sample of a study of T-cell memory formation after mild COVID-19. Each CDR3 protein is one row after TCRdb ran MiXCR on the 5' RACE reads. Seen here are hundreds of thousands of distinct CDR3 sequences, about 20% observed once, and the top ten hold about 8.7%. Sequencing used PBMCs or a T cell subset sorted from them (not recorded which). The origin of the receptors is an adult woman who had mild COVID-19 (a few samples of this study predate the infection). Cell type and time point are not known. CDR3s include the opening cysteine and the closing phenylalanine or tryptophan. The D gene is left open where the match is weak. Expanded clones are given a class, and other clones once, few, many or no size at all.

V,size,D,J,CDR3,DNA
TRBV12-3/TRBV12-4,few,-,TRBJ2-2,CASSFILQPGELFF,TGTGCCAGCAGTTTCATACTGCAGCCCGGGGAGCTGTTTTTT
TRBV7-2,-,-,TRBJ2-5,CASSLGGGGGTQYF,TGTGCCAGCAGCCTCGGCGGGGGCGGGGGGACCCAGTACTTC
TRBV3-1,-,TRBD1,TRBJ1-3,CASSPGTGAGNTIYF,TGTGCCAGCAGCCCAGGGACAGGGGCCGGAAACACCATATATTTT
TRBV25-1,-,-,TRBJ2-2,CASSVHGSALAGELFF,TGTGCCAGCAGTGTTCACGGGAGTGCTCTGGCCGGGGAGCTGTTTTTT
TRBV5-1,many,-,TRBJ1-6,CASSLDVNNSPLHF,TGCGCCAGCAGCTTGGACGTAAATAATTCACCCCTCCACTTT
TRBV7-2,-,-,TRBJ2-4,CASSLGSGLQYF,TGTGCCAGCAGCTTAGGTAGCGGCCTTCAGTACTTC
TRBV30,few,TRBD2,TRBJ2-1,CAWSVRGGFLYNEQFF,TGTGCCTGGAGTGTTCGCGGGGGGTTCCTCTACAATGAGCAGTTCTTC
TRBV2,-,TRBD1,TRBJ1-2,CASSDPDTRSSDRAFYGYTF,TGTGCCAGCAGTGACCCCGACACACGCTCTTCTGACAGGGCGTTCTATGGCTACACCTTC
TRBV15,few,-,TRBJ1-5,CATSRQGSNQPQHF,TGTGCCACCAGCAGACAAGGGAGCAATCAGCCCCAGCATTTT
TRBV9,-,-,TRBJ2-7,CASSVEGRGTTSYEQYF,TGTGCCAGCAGCGTAGAAGGTAGGGGGACTACCTCCTACGAGCAGTACTTC
TRBV27,few,-,TRBJ1-6,CASSLFPRDSPLHF,TGTGCCAGCAGTTTATTCCCGCGGGATTCACCCCTCCACTTT
TRBV4-2,-,-,TRBJ2-7,CASSQDLGPRSYEQYF,TGTGCCAGCAGCCAAGATCTGGGACCTCGCTCCTACGAGCAGTACTTC
TRBV29-1,few,-,TRBJ2-2,CSVEFRGADTGELFF,TGCAGCGTTGAATTTCGGGGGGCGGACACCGGGGAGCTGTTTTTT
TRBV6-5,few,-,TRBJ2-1,CASSPAASSYNEQFF,TGTGCCAGCAGTCCAGCGGCAAGCTCCTACAATGAGCAGTTCTTC
TRBV7-9,few,TRBD1,TRBJ1-3,CASSSGTGPGNTIYF,TGTGCCAGCAGCTCCGGGACAGGGCCTGGAAACACCATATATTTT
TRBV12-3/TRBV12-4,-,-,TRBJ1-2,CASTQNNQGFNYGYTF,TGTGCCAGCACTCAAAACAACCAGGGTTTTAACTATGGCTACACCTTC
TRBV7-9,few,-,TRBJ2-1,CASRERGVRSYNEQFF,TGTGCCAGCAGGGAAAGGGGAGTACGCTCCTACAATGAGCAGTTCTTC
TRBV5-6,few,-,TRBJ2-3,CASSLARAGRADTQYF,TGTGCCAGCAGCTTGGCCAGGGCGGGGCGGGCAGATACGCAGTATTTT
TRBV20-1,few,TRBD2,TRBJ2-7,CSARGPGTHRTSGGYEQYF,TGCAGTGCTAGAGGGCCCGGGACCCATCGGACTAGCGGGGGTTACGAGCAGTACTTC
TRBV5-1,many,TRBD1,TRBJ2-3,CASSRPGQGPDTQYF,TGCGCCAGCAGCCGCCCGGGACAGGGGCCAGATACGCAGTATTTT
TRBV27,few,-,TRBJ2-7,CASTIPEGREQYF,TGTGCCAGCACCATTCCCGAGGGACGGGAGCAGTACTTC
TRBV12-3/TRBV12-4,-,TRBD2,TRBJ2-1,CASSSWTSGVGNEQFF,TGTGCCAGCAGTTCCTGGACTAGCGGGGTTGGGAATGAGCAGTTCTTC
TRBV7-8,-,TRBD1,TRBJ1-6,CASSFGDRGASPLHF,TGTGCCAGCAGCTTTGGCGACAGGGGAGCTTCACCCCTCCACTTT
TRBV10-3,-,-,TRBJ2-7,CAIRDGTYEQYF,TGTGCCATCCGGGACGGCACCTACGAGCAGTACTTC
TRBV20-1,-,-,TRBJ2-7,CSAREPRLGEQYF,TGCAGTGCTAGAGAGCCCCGATTAGGCGAGCAGTACTTC
TRBV6-2/TRBV6-3,few,-,TRBJ2-3,CASSYQGTDTQYF,TGTGCCAGCAGTTACCAGGGTACAGATACGCAGTATTTT
TRBV7-8,few,-,TRBJ2-1,CASSRMRDEQFF,TGTGCCAGCAGCCGGATGCGAGATGAGCAGTTCTTC
TRBV29-1,few,-,TRBJ2-1,CSVEDRIVGMDEQFF,TGCAGCGTTGAAGATAGGATAGTAGGGATGGATGAGCAGTTCTTC
TRBV6-1,-,-,TRBJ2-7,CASTDPQLEYEQYF,TGTGCCAGCACCGACCCACAATTAGAATACGAGCAGTACTTC
TRBV2,few,TRBD2,TRBJ2-1,CASRSLAGDYNEQFF,TGTGCCAGCAGGAGTCTAGCGGGGGACTACAATGAGCAGTTCTTC
TRBV5-1,-,-,TRBJ2-2,CASSLVPGETGELFF,TGCGCCAGCAGCTTGGTTCCCGGGGAGACCGGGGAGCTGTTTTTT
TRBV4-2,few,TRBD1,TRBJ1-1,CASSQPDRGYSVPEAFF,TGTGCCAGCAGCCAACCAGACAGGGGGTATTCTGTCCCTGAAGCTTTCTTT
TRBV25-1,-,-,TRBJ1-2,CASSDRGFIYGYTF,TGTGCCAGCAGTGACCGAGGGTTTATCTATGGCTACACCTTC
TRBV7-2,-,TRBD2,TRBJ2-3,CASSLTSGFADTQYF,TGTGCCAGCAGCTTGACTAGCGGGTTTGCGGATACGCAGTATTTT
TRBV5-1,-,TRBD2,TRBJ2-3,CASSSGRGGDTQYF,TGCGCCAGCAGCTCCGGGAGGGGAGGCGATACGCAGTATTTT
TRBV7-6,few,-,TRBJ2-1,CASALARSYNEQFF,TGTGCCAGCGCCCTAGCGAGGAGCTACAATGAGCAGTTCTTC
TRBV12-3/TRBV12-4,many,-,TRBJ1-3,CASSLGGNTIYF,TGTGCCAGCAGCTTAGGTGGAAACACCATATATTTT
TRBV5-1,few,TRBD2,TRBJ2-1,CASSPGLAGGPFYNEQFF,TGCGCCAGCAGCCCGGGACTAGCGGGGGGGCCTTTCTACAATGAGCAGTTCTTC
TRBV27,few,TRBD2,TRBJ2-3,CASSLAGGPSDTQYF,TGTGCCAGCAGTTTAGCGGGGGGGCCGTCAGATACGCAGTATTTT
TRBV18,-,-,TRBJ2-5,CASAGDTQETQYF,TGTGCCAGCGCAGGGGACACTCAAGAGACCCAGTACTTC
TRBV11-2,many,TRBD2,TRBJ2-5,CASSPRLGLAGGGETQYF,TGTGCCAGCAGCCCTCGCCTGGGACTAGCGGGAGGTGGCGAGACCCAGTACTTC
TRBV4-1,many,-,TRBJ2-7,CASSRGGGVYEQYF,TGCGCCAGCAGCCGCGGAGGAGGGGTATACGAGCAGTACTTC
TRBV29-1,-,TRBD2,TRBJ2-7,CSVETSGFYEQYF,TGCAGCGTTGAGACTAGCGGTTTCTACGAGCAGTACTTC
TRBV7-9,-,TRBD2,TRBJ2-1,CASSPPGGAYNEQFF,TGTGCCAGCAGTCCTCCTGGGGGGGCCTACAATGAGCAGTTCTTC
TRBV20-1,few,-,TRBJ1-5,CSARAGQNSNQPQHF,TGCAGTGCGCGGGCGGGACAAAATAGCAATCAGCCCCAGCATTTT
TRBV18,-,TRBD2,TRBJ2-1,CASSLGLAKYNEQFF,TGTGCCAGCTCCCTCGGACTAGCGAAATACAATGAGCAGTTCTTC
TRBV7-8,few,TRBD2,TRBJ2-1,CASSGGTTTYNEQFF,TGTGCCAGCAGCGGCGGGACTACTACATACAATGAGCAGTTCTTC
TRBV6-2/TRBV6-3,few,-,TRBJ1-2,CASSYSSIWGNYGYTF,TGTGCCAGCAGTTACTCGAGCATCTGGGGGAACTATGGCTACACCTTC
TRBV7-9,-,-,TRBJ2-7,CASTGPMATYEQYF,TGTGCCAGCACCGGACCAATGGCAACCTACGAGCAGTACTTC
TRBV29-1,-,-,TRBJ1-4,CSASIYQKLFF,TGCAGCGCTTCTATCTACCAGAAACTGTTTTTT
TRBV20-1,-,TRBD1,TRBJ2-7,CSARTPGQGNHEQYF,TGCAGTGCTAGAACCCCGGGACAGGGGAACCACGAGCAGTACTTC
TRBV5-1,-,-,TRBJ1-1,CASSFRGRNTEAFF,TGCGCCAGCAGCTTTCGGGGGAGGAACACTGAAGCTTTCTTT
TRBV24-1,few,TRBD2,TRBJ2-7,CATSDLGTSGSRQYF,TGTGCCACCAGTGATTTGGGGACTAGCGGGAGTCGGCAGTACTTC
TRBV14,few,-,TRBJ2-1,CASSQGGWNEQFF,TGTGCCAGCAGCCAAGGAGGCTGGAATGAGCAGTTCTTC
TRBV20-1,-,TRBD2,TRBJ2-7,CSATTGTSGRTYEQYF,TGCAGTGCTACAACCGGGACTAGCGGACGGACCTACGAGCAGTACTTC
TRBV6-5,few,-,TRBJ1-5,CASSITGQGGPQPQHF,TGTGCCAGCAGTATAACAGGGCAGGGAGGCCCTCAGCCCCAGCATTTT
TRBV3-1,many,TRBD2,TRBJ2-3,CASSQGLAGASGGTDTQYF,TGTGCCAGCAGCCAAGGACTAGCGGGGGCCTCGGGGGGCACAGATACGCAGTATTTT
TRBV7-3,-,TRBD1,TRBJ1-1,CASSRHQGAGTEAFF,TGTGCCAGCAGCAGACACCAGGGGGCTGGGACTGAAGCTTTCTTT
TRBV12-3/TRBV12-4,-,TRBD1,TRBJ1-5,CASNIQGRGDQPQHF,TGTGCCAGCAACATACAGGGGCGGGGGGATCAGCCCCAGCATTTT
TRBV7-2,-,TRBD2,TRBJ2-1,CASSLAGGGNNEQFF,TGTGCCAGCAGCTTGGCGGGAGGAGGTAACAATGAGCAGTTCTTC